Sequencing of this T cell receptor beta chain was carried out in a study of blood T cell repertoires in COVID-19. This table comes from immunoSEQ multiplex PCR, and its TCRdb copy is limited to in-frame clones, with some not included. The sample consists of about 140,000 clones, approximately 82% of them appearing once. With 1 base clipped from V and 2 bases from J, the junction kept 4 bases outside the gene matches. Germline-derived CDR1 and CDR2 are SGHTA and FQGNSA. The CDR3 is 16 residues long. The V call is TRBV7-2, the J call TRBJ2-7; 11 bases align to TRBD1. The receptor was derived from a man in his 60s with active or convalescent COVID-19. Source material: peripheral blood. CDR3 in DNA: TGTGCCAGCAGCTTAGTTGGGACAGGGGGGGCCTACGAGCAGTACTTC. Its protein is CASSLVGTGGAYEQYF.